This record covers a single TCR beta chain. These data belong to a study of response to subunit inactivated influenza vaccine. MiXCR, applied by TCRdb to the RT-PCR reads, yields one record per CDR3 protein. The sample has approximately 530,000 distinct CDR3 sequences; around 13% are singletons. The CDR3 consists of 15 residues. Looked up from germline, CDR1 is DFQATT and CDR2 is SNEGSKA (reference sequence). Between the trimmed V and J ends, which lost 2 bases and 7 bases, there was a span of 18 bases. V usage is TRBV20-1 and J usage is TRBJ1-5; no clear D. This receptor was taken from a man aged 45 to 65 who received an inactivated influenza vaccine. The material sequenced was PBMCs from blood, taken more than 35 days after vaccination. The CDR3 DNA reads TGCAGTGCTAGAAATTCAGTCCAGGTCGGACAGCCCCAGCATTTT. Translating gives CSARNSVQVGQPQHF.